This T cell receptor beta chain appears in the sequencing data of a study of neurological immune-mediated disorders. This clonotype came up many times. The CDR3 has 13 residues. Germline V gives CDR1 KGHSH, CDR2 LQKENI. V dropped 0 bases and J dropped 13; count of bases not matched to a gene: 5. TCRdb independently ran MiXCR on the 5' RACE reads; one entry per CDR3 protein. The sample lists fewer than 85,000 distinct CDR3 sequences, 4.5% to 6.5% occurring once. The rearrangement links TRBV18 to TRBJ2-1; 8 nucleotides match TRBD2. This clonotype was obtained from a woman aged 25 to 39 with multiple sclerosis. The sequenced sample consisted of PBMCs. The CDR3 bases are TGTGCCAGCTCACCACCGGGAGCGGGGGTACAGTTCTTC. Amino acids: CASSPPGAGVQFF. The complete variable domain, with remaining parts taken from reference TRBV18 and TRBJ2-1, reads NAGVMQNPRHLVRRRGQEARLRCSPMKGHSHVYWYRQLPEEGLKFMVYLQKENIIDESGMPKERFSAEFPKEGPSILRIQQVVRGDSAAYFCASSPPGAGVQFFGPGTRLTVL.